Below, 4 T cell receptor beta chains from the same sample are listed, as sequenced in a study of blood T cell repertoires in COVID-19. The data were produced by immunoSEQ multiplex PCR, yet TCRdb's version contains in-frame clones alone and is incomplete. The sample holds more than 85,000 clones, 88% seen once. The sequenced sample consisted of peripheral blood. The receptors were gathered from a woman aged 55-69 years with acute or convalescent COVID-19.

This chain connects TRBV15 to TRBJ2-7, with 7 bases that match TRBD2. Germline values: CDR1 LNHNV, CDR2 YYDKDF (reference sequence). Losses at the gene ends were 0 bases for V and 6 bases for J; bases not matched to a gene: 11. The CDR3 extends over 16 amino acids. CDR3 sequence: CATSRDWAGDGVEQYF. The CDR3 region has the DNA TGTGCCACCAGCAGAGATTGGGCGGGAGATGGGGTCGAGCAGTACTTC.

This sequence joins TRBV28 and TRBJ2-3; 13 bases are shared with TRBD2. The length of the CDR3 is 17 residues. The germline V gene encodes CDR1 MDHEN and CDR2 SYDVKM. V was pared by 4 bases and J by 4 bases, with 8 bases of the junction left unmatched. The CDR3 loop reads CASSSRTSGRTADTQYF. DNA of the CDR3: TGTGCCAGCAGTTCTCGGACTAGCGGGAGAACCGCAGATACGCAGTATTTT.

This sequence joins TRBV24-1 and TRBJ1-2, with a tentative D call TRBD1 (5 bases). The V gene's germline CDR1 is KGHDR and CDR2 SFDVKD. The CDR3 spans 12 residues. V was trimmed by 7 bases and J by 8 bases, leaving 13 bases between them. CDR3 DNA sequence: TGTGCCACCAGCCCCCCGGAGGGGGGCTACACCTTC. Protein product: CATSPPEGGYTF.

The chain recombines TRBV19 with TRBJ2-1; 7 positions agree with TRBD2. The CDR3 length is 17 residues. CDR1 and CDR2 (germline): LNHDA, SQIVND (reference sequence). J lost 2 bases, V lost 3 bases, and 10 bases had no gene match. The CDR3 reads CASSMGGREPTYNEQFF. The CDR3 nucleotides read TGTGCCAGTAGTATGGGAGGGCGGGAGCCGACCTACAATGAGCAGTTCTTC.